This record covers a single T cell receptor (beta chain). TCRdb used MiXCR to reprocess the 5' RACE reads, holding one entry per CDR3 protein. The sample contains about 130,000 distinct CDR3 sequences, approximately 15% of which appear only once. This CDR3 comprises 13 residues. The trim removed 6 bases at V and 11 bases at J, leaving 8 bases unmatched. These data originate in a study of T-cell memory formation after mild COVID-19. The specimen was PBMCs or a T cell subset sorted from them (not recorded which). The TCR originated in a man aged 18 to 29 who had mild COVID-19 (a few samples of this study predate the infection). Cell type and time point are not known. The rearrangement links TRBV12-3 or TRBV12-4 to TRBJ1-5, with 9 bases lining up with TRBD1. The CDR3, as DNA: TGTGCCAGCAGAGGACAGGGGATGTATTCCCAGCATTTT. Translation: CASRGQGMYSQHF.